This T cell receptor beta chain was recovered during a study of T cell repertoires in cytomegalovirus infection. Study in general: Public signatures in TCR beta pointed to CMV infection and matching HLA type.

MiXCR was run by TCRdb on the reads, yielding one entry per CDR3 protein. The table has about 360,000 distinct CDR3 sequences, 18% seen once. The sample comprised PBMCs. The source is a human donor in good health (CMV status not recorded). Some clones in this sample may be carry-over from other donors' samples.

CDR3 region: CASSVDINNEQFF. Here the CDR3 DNA reads TGCGCCAGCAGCGTGGACATTAACAATGAGCAGTTCTTC. The rearrangement links TRBV5-1 to TRBJ2-1; D might be TRBD1 (5 bases). Germline-derived CDR1 and CDR2 are SGHRS and YFSETQ. The CDR3 has 13 residues. V was shortened by 4 bases and J by 5 bases, with 10 bases between the two germline ends. The entire variable domain, with the rest obtained from reference TRBV5-1 and TRBJ2-1, is as follows: KAGVTQTPRYLIKTRGQQVTLSCSPISGHRSVSWYQQTPGQGLQFLFEYFSETQRNKGNFPGRFSGRQFSNSRSEMNVSTLELGDSALYLCASSVDINNEQFFGPGTRLTVL.